This TCR beta chain comes out of a study of T cell clusters in autoimmune cytopenias. TRB rearrangements were amplified by touch-down multiplex PCR with mixed TRB-A/B primers. One entry per CDR3 protein, without DNA, is what TCRdb gives after re-calling the multiplex PCR reads. This repertoire includes approximately 2,100 distinct CDR3 sequences. Each sample's input was 250 to 300 ng genomic DNA, 30,000 to 45,000 genome equivalents. The CDR3 spans 14 residues. Germline V gene sequence: CDR1 GTSNPN, CDR2 SVGIG (reference sequence). This same sample was also taken into another study, of T cell repertoires in aging, cancer and after chemotherapy. That study reports: Age-matched healthy donors had significantly more diverse, less clonal blood TCR repertoires than untreated cancer patients. In healthy donors, age-related TCR diversity loss mainly reflected lost richness. The repertoire data cannot show anything about immunological memory following chemotherapy. Thymic emigration or peripheral T cell expansion may be impaired by lymphoid organ infiltration in hematological cancer.

The V and J genes are TRBV30 and TRBJ1-2; as DNA is missing, the TRBD1 call by TCRdb cannot be tested. The TCR sequence derives from a human donor with an autoimmune cytopenia or autoimmune hepatitis (not recorded which). Sequenced sample: peripheral blood. The CDR3 loop is CAWSPRTPNYGYTF.